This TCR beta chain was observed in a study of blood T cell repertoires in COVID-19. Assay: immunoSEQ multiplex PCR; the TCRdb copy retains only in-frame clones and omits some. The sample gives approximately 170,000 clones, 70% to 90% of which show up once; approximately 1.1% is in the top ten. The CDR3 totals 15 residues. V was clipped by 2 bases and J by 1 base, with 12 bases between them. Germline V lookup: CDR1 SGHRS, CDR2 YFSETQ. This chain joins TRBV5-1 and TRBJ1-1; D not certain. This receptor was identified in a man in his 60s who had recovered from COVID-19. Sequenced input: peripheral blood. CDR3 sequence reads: CASSLNGPWNTEAFF. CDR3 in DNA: TGCGCCAGCAGCTTAAACGGTCCCTGGAACACTGAAGCTTTCTTT.